This TCR beta chain originates from a study of identical twins. Template switching created a universal primer site, and the cDNA included unique molecular identifiers. In TCRdb, the 5' RACE reads were re-called with MiXCR into one record per CDR3 protein. The table shows around 100,000 distinct CDR3 sequences, with 5.9% occurring only once. Regarding the study as a whole: Rather than following the same donors, the conclusions depended on cross-sectional statistical analysis. Cord blood beta clonotypes that were abundant carried fewer insertions, and memory repertoires showed no such trend.

There are a few counts of this clonotype. Its antigen is unknown. The CDR3 covers 15 residues. The germline V gene encodes CDR1 SGHRS and CDR2 YFSETQ. V lost 0 bases and J 5 bases, leaving 14 bases between the germline ends. The specimen sequenced was memory T cells sorted from blood. This TCR was recovered from a woman aged 45-60 years in good health. This chain links TRBV5-1 with TRBJ1-2, with D unresolved. The CDR3 reads CASSLGVGEVYGYTF. CDR3 coding DNA: TGCGCCAGCAGCTTGGGGGTAGGAGAAGTTTATGGCTACACCTTC.